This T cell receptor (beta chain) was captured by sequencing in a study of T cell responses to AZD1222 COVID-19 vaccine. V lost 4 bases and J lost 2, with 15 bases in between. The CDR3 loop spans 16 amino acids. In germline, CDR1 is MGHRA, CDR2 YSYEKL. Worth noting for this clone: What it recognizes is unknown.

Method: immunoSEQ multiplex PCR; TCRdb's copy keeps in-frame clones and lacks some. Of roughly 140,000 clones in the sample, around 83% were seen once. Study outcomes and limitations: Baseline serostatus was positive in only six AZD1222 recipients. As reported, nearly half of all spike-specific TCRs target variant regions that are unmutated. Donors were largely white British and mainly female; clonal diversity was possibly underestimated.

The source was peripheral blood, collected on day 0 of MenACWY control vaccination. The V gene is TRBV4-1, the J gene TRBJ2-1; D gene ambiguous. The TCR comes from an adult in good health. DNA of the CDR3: TGCGCCAGCAGCCCGCTAGGGAAAACCCCCTACAATGAGCAGTTCTTC. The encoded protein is CASSPLGKTPYNEQFF.